Listed below are T cell receptor beta chains from one sample, sequenced in a study of T cell changes during pregnancy in multiple sclerosis. Sequencing used immunoSEQ multiplex PCR; TCRdb keeps in-frame clones, though not all of them. The table lists tens of thousands of clones, under 95% of them singletons. Sequenced material: peripheral blood, taken in the third trimester of pregnancy. These receptors all stem from a female donor with multiple sclerosis, enrolled in a pregnancy study. The CDR3 runs from the conserved cysteine through the conserved F or W. Fields, in order: clone size, D gene, V gene, J gene, CDR3 protein, CDR3 DNA. A D gene is named only where the DNA matches it firmly. Some rows mark clone size as missing; the rest say once, few, many or name a class of expanded clone.

once	-	TRBV21-1	TRBJ2-7	CASSKQLGTMGKRGGQYF	TGTGCCAGCAGCAAACAGTTGGGGACAATGGGAAAAAGGGGGGGACAGTACTTC
-	TRBD1	TRBV4-3	TRBJ1-3	CASSATTSGTGYGNTIYF	TGCGCCAGCAGCGCGACAACCTCCGGGACAGGGTACGGAAACACCATATATTTT
-	TRBD1	TRBV7-8	TRBJ1-1	CASSRATGDFTEAFF	TGTGCCAGCAGCCGAGCGACAGGGGACTTCACTGAAGCTTTCTTT
-	TRBD1	TRBV7-2	TRBJ1-6	CASSPTTGLTNSPLHF	TGTGCCAGCAGCCCCACGACAGGGTTGACGAATTCACCCCTCCACTTT
-	-	TRBV10-3	TRBJ1-2	CAISELAPYYGYTF	TGTGCCATCAGTGAGTTGGCACCGTACTATGGCTACACCTTC
-	-	TRBV18	TRBJ1-2	CASSPQTGVGYGYTF	TGTGCCAGCTCACCACAGACGGGAGTGGGCTATGGCTACACCTTC
-	-	TRBV5-5	TRBJ1-2	CASSVQGNYGYTF	TGTGCCAGCAGCGTACAGGGAAACTATGGCTACACCTTC
-	TRBD1	TRBV11-2	TRBJ1-2	CASRSQDRGGYGYTF	TGTGCCAGCAGGTCGCAGGACAGGGGTGGCTATGGCTACACCTTC
-	-	TRBV2	TRBJ1-5	CASSSRGTYSNQPQHF	TGTGCCAGCAGCTCCCGGGGGACTTATAGCAATCAGCCCCAGCATTTT
-	-	TRBV27	TRBJ2-7	CASSKTVPNYEQYF	TGTGCCAGCAGTAAGACAGTACCCAACTACGAGCAGTACTTC
-	TRBD2	TRBV30	TRBJ2-3	CAWSPDSGGGTDTQYF	TGTGCCTGGAGTCCCGACTCGGGGGGGGGCACAGATACGCAGTATTTT
-	-	TRBV5-1	TRBJ2-3	CASRDFDSTDTQYF	TGCGCCAGCCGGGACTTCGATAGCACAGATACGCAGTATTTT
-	-	TRBV19	TRBJ1-4	CASSDTWVLGEKLFF	TGTGCCAGTAGCGATACTTGGGTCCTCGGGGAAAAACTGTTTTTT
-	TRBD1	TRBV15	TRBJ2-7	CATSARQGSNHEQYF	TGTGCCACCAGCGCGCGACAGGGTTCAAACCACGAGCAGTACTTC
once	-	TRBV4-3	TRBJ1-5	CASSQDRGQPQHF	TGCGCCAGCAGCCAAGATCGAGGGCAGCCCCAGCATTTT
-	-	TRBV10-1	TRBJ1-2	CASSRELFYGYTF	TGCGCCAGCAGCCGAGAGTTGTTCTATGGCTACACCTTC
-	-	TRBV7-2	TRBJ1-2	CASSLAHSTNYGYTF	TGTGCCAGCAGCTTAGCCCACTCTACTAACTATGGCTACACCTTC
-	-	TRBV4-1	TRBJ1-2	CASSQGTLYGYTF	TGCGCCAGCAGCCAAGGGACACTATATGGCTACACCTTC
few	-	TRBV29-1	TRBJ1-4	CSVEDGGVNEKLFF	TGCAGCGTTGAAGACGGGGGGGTCAATGAAAAACTGTTTTTT
-	TRBD1	TRBV27	TRBJ1-1	CASSTLTGTAGRNEAFF	TGTGCCAGCAGTACCTTAACCGGGACAGCCGGTAGGAATGAAGCTTTCTTT
once	-	TRBV28	TRBJ1-3	CASRPGDSGNTIYF	TGTGCCAGCAGGCCAGGGGATAGTGGAAACACCATATATTTT
once	-	TRBV29-1	TRBJ2-3	CSVGRGWGMADTQYF	TGCAGCGTTGGTCGGGGGTGGGGGATGGCAGATACGCAGTATTTT
once	TRBD1	TRBV5-1	TRBJ1-1	CASSLEWTGVGTEAFF	TGCGCCAGCAGCTTGGAATGGACAGGGGTTGGCACTGAAGCTTTCTTT
-	-	TRBV30	TRBJ2-3	CAWSVRRGDTQYF	TGTGCCTGGAGTGTGCGGCGGGGCGATACGCAGTATTTT
-	-	TRBV9	TRBJ2-6	CASSVATGGSGANVLTF	TGTGCCAGCAGCGTAGCTACCGGGGGTTCTGGGGCCAACGTCCTGACTTTC